Below are 9 T cell receptor beta chains sequenced from a single sample in a study of blood T cell repertoires in COVID-19. The table came from immunoSEQ multiplex PCR; TCRdb's copy has only in-frame clones and leaves some out. Here the sample spans 60,000 to 85,000 clones, about 90% being singletons. Sequencing was performed on peripheral blood. These receptors all stem from a woman of 80 years or more with active or convalescent COVID-19.

This chain joins TRBV5-3 and TRBJ1-2; TRBD1 matches at 8 bases. TRBV5-3 is treated as an ORF (open reading frame) with a function not yet certain. J lost 4 bases, V lost 4 bases, and 3 bases had no gene match. The CDR3 runs to 13 residues. CDR3: CARSGTGFYGYTF. CDR3 coding DNA: TGTGCCAGAAGCGGGACAGGCTTCTATGGCTACACCTTC.

V and J are TRBV5-8 and TRBJ2-5; D remains unclear. The CDR3 is 13 residues long. The germline V gene encodes CDR1 SGHTS and CDR2 YDEGEE. V was cut by 5 bases and J by 2 bases, with 10 bases left in between. CDR3 in amino acids: CASSRQVQETQYF. The CDR3 DNA sequence: TGTGCCAGCAGTCGTCAGGTGCAAGAGACCCAGTACTTC.

V is TRBV11-2 and J is TRBJ2-5; TRBD1 matches at 7 bases. This CDR3 comprises 14 residues. Germline CDR1 SGHAT, CDR2 FQNNGV. Germline trimming cut 6 bases from V and 0 bases from J; bases unmatched to any gene: 4. The CDR3 coding sequence is TGTGCCAGCAGACCACAGGGGTACCAAGAGACCCAGTACTTC. Amino acid sequence: CASRPQGYQETQYF. Full variable domain (outside the CDR3, taken from reference TRBV11-2 and TRBJ2-5): EAGVAQSPRYKIIEKRQSVAFWCNPISGHATLYWYQQILGQGPKLLIQFQNNGVVDDSQLPKDRFSAERLKGVDSTLKIQPAKLEDSAVYLCASRPQGYQETQYFGPGTRLLVL.

The chain joins TRBV19 to TRBJ1-2, with 10 bases identical to TRBD1. The CDR3 covers 14 residues. Looked up from germline, CDR1 is LNHDA and CDR2 is SQIVND (reference sequence). With 1 base clipped from V and 7 bases from J, the junction kept 3 bases outside the gene matches. Here the CDR3 DNA reads TGTGCCAGTAGTATAGGACAGGGGGCGGCTGGCTACACCTTC. Translation: CASSIGQGAAGYTF. Full variable domain (remainder filled in from reference TRBV19 and TRBJ1-2): DGGITQSPKYLFRKEGQNVTLSCEQNLNHDAMYWYRQDPGQGLRLIYYSQIVNDFQKGDIAEGYSVSREKKESFPLTVTSAQKNPTAFYLCASSIGQGAAGYTFGSGTRLTVV.

The chain joins TRBV12-3 or TRBV12-4 to TRBJ2-3; D possibly corresponds to TRBD2 (6 bases). The CDR3 is 13 amino acids. The ends were cut back, 4 bases at V and 7 bases at J, with 12 bases in the middle. In DNA form, the CDR3 reads TGTGCCAGCAGTTCCCGGGACTCGAATACGCAGTATTTT. Protein: CASSSRDSNTQYF.

The rearrangement uses TRBV6-2 or TRBV6-3 and TRBJ1-4; TRBD1 aligns across 9 bases. This CDR3 is built from 14 residues. Germline V gene sequence: CDR1 MNHEY, CDR2 SVGEGT. V dropped 6 bases and J dropped 8; count of bases not matched to a gene: 7. The CDR3 is CASSRPGQGEKLFF. CDR3 sequence (DNA): TGTGCCAGCAGCCGACCGGGACAGGGAGAAAAACTGTTTTTT.

CDR3 in amino acids: CASSPPTIDRVGTDTQYF. DNA of the CDR3: TGTGCCAGCTCACCACCCACGATTGACAGGGTCGGCACAGATACGCAGTATTTT. V and J are TRBV18 and TRBJ2-3; 7 bases line up with TRBD1. Germline V lookup: CDR1 KGHSH, CDR2 LQKENI. After removal of 0 bases from V and 1 base from J, the junction contained 10 bases not matched to a gene. CDR3 length: 18 amino acids.

The chain is built from TRBV5-4 and TRBJ2-3, with 7 bases fitting TRBD2. The CDR3 spans 15 residues. CDR1 and CDR2 (germline): SGHNT, YYREEE (reference sequence). Germline trimming cut 3 bases from V and 2 bases from J; bases unmatched to any gene: 6. CDR3 bases: TGTGCCAGCAGCTCGCTAGCGGAAGCCACAGATACGCAGTATTTT. The encoded protein is CASSSLAEATDTQYF.

The V and J genes are TRBV4-2 and TRBJ2-1; the match to TRBD2 covers 13 bases. Germline CDR1 reads LGHNA; CDR2 reads YNFKEQ. The length of the CDR3 is 15 residues. J gave up 5 bases and V 5 bases, and 3 bases lay outside the gene matches. This CDR3 is CASSYGTSGNNEQFF. In nucleotides, the CDR3 is TGTGCCAGCAGCTATGGGACTAGCGGGAACAATGAGCAGTTCTTC.